This T cell receptor beta chain was obtained from a study of neurological immune-mediated disorders. Study-wide points: One related-CDR3 cluster, found by phylogenetic grouping, held repertoires of 18 of 34 multiple sclerosis patients and is a possible signature.

This clonotype was recorded many times. The antigen remains undetermined. TCRdb re-derived calls from the 5' RACE reads in MiXCR, one entry per CDR3 protein. The sample yields about 120,000 distinct CDR3 sequences, roughly 3.2% seen once. CDR3 size: 13 residues. Trimming took off 5 bases at V and 7 bases at J, with 15 bases between the two ends. The germline V gene encodes CDR1 SGHTA and CDR2 FQGNSA. The chain combines TRBV7-2 with TRBJ2-7; D gene unclear. Sequenced: PBMCs. This clonotype was sampled from a woman aged 25 to 39 with multiple sclerosis. The CDR3, as DNA: TGTGCCAGCAGCCCTTGGGCCCACGAAGAGCAGTACTTC. It codes for CASSPWAHEEQYF.